Listed below are T cell receptor beta chains from one sample, sequenced in a study of blood T cell repertoires in COVID-19. Assay: immunoSEQ multiplex PCR; the TCRdb copy retains only in-frame clones and omits some. The sample has about 160,000 clones; about 86% are singletons. Material: peripheral blood. These receptor sequences come from a man aged 70-80 years with acute or convalescent COVID-19. Both conserved end residues are trimmed from each CDR3. Only some rows state a clone size, as once, few, many or a class for expanded clones.

j_call clone_size cdr3_length v_call cdr3_aa
TRBJ2-5 once 11 TRBV7-2 ASSQNRQETQY
TRBJ1-5 NA 12 TRBV3-1/TRBV3-2 ASSPEVYNQPQH
TRBJ1-1 NA 11 TRBV12-3/TRBV12-4 ASSLGQDTEAF
TRBJ1-5 many 12 TRBV6-6 ASSTSGVEQPQH
TRBJ2-7 NA 13 TRBV9 ASSPGLAGVYEQY
TRBJ2-1 NA 13 TRBV7-6 ASSPGLAGVNEQF
TRBJ2-2 NA 15 TRBV9 ASSVGQAGVRTGELF
TRBJ2-1 NA 13 TRBV11-3 ASSATSGLYNEQF
TRBJ2-4 NA 14 TRBV29-1 SVEEDRAGAKNIQY
TRBJ2-2 NA 16 TRBV9 ASSGTSGRALDTGELF
TRBJ1-1 NA 13 TRBV7-2 ASSLAWRVGTEAF
TRBJ2-3 NA 14 TRBV27 ASSSTGGVSTDTQY
TRBJ1-2 NA 12 TRBV6-5 ASRDLLANYGYT
TRBJ1-1 NA 15 TRBV24-1 ATSDSRQGGRNTEAF
TRBJ1-1 once 12 TRBV9 ASSVVSGNTEAF
TRBJ2-1 NA 11 TRBV6-1 ASSLGLYNEQF
TRBJ1-1 NA 13 TRBV24-1 ATSDSRQGHTEAF
TRBJ2-3 NA 11 TRBV15 ATSASLPDTQY
TRBJ2-7 NA 12 TRBV6-5 ASRPSGSSYEQY
TRBJ2-3 NA 12 TRBV6-6 ASRTGTSTDTQY
TRBJ2-3 NA 13 TRBV5-1 ASSLRTGAADTQY
TRBJ2-5 NA 13 TRBV2 ASSEETGVGETQY
TRBJ2-3 NA 16 TRBV19 ASSIFPGGSTSTDTQY
TRBJ1-5 NA 13 TRBV7-9 ASSLGGQDNQPQH
TRBJ2-2 NA 12 TRBV5-1 ASNSQGSTGELF
TRBJ2-1 NA 15 TRBV28 ASSSPGEASSYNEQF